This TCR beta chain was observed in a study of CD8+ T cells in alopecia areata. Study-wide context: A 6-month off-drug phase came after tofacitinib, which had lasted 6 to 18 months.

Study results and caveats: Clonality exceeded that of normal scalp in lesional scalp, most notably in alopecia totalis/universalis. Mice showed TCR sharing more clearly than patients did, possibly owing to HLA.

The germline CDR1 and CDR2 sequences are MNHEY and SVGAGI. V trimming: 6 bases; J trimming: 12 bases; junction bases outside the gene matches: 5. The CDR3 has 11 residues. This clone was recorded only once. Its antigen is undetermined. RNA extraction was followed by reverse transcription into cDNA, which acted as the sequencing template. Sequencing used immunoSEQ multiplex PCR; TCRdb keeps in-frame clones, though not all of them. This repertoire shows 150,000 to 200,000 clones, roughly 58% found once; its top ten account for roughly 17%. Regarding treatment: oral pan-JAK inhibitor, 5-10 mg twice daily.

The rearrangement links TRBV6-5 to TRBJ1-3, with 7 nucleotides matching TRBD1. The sample was CD4+ T cells sorted from blood, taken between weeks 55 and 65, from a patient treated with tofacitinib. The receptor comes from a human donor with alopecia areata. As DNA, the CDR3 is TGTGCCAGCAGAAGGGACAGCATCATATATTTT. Protein product: CASRRDSIIYF.